This note documents a single TCR beta chain sequence. What antigen it recognizes has not been identified. No much larger clonotype is one base removed from it; base qualities were not supplied. Whole blood was collected in K2EDTA tubes by collaborating institutions according to the institutions' own protocols. For TCRbeta analysis, collaborators shipped samples in one of three forms: frozen whole blood, isolated PBMCs, or DNA extracted from either of those sample types. This record belongs to a study of blood T cell repertoires in COVID-19 (dated by TCRdb to 2019 to 2021). Turning to the overall study: The collaborator samples originated in the United States, Italy and Spain and spanned the acute and convalescent phases of COVID-19. A freely available public database, intended as a resource for researchers studying the immune response to SARS-CoV-2, is where the repertoires were released. The material from the prospective study consisted of cDNA or gDNA derived from T cells, B-cell-depleted T cells, or PBMCs. Nearly every sample came with metadata listing a de-identified subject ID, COVID-19 status, age in years and sex. Where available, HLA class I and class II types were obtained from metadata supplied by the sample provider rather than from assay-based typing. Deeply sampled blood TCRbeta repertoires from subjects exposed to, actively infected with, or recovered from COVID-19 were included in the dataset. Samples were obtained from the ongoing ImmuneRACE study (first 160 participants) and from 1,000 to 1,500 subjects provided by 6 global collaborators. Broad study findings and their caveats: The amount of clinical and demographic metadata varied by source and participant and was provided uncurated.

TCRbeta CDR3 regions were amplified from genomic DNA using the immunoSEQ Assay, a bias-controlled multiplex PCR. The source study handled its data this way. The number of nucleated cells in each sample was estimated from the amplification of reference gene primers within the assay. To quantify the absolute abundance of each unique TCRbeta CDR3 rearrangement, sequence reads were collapsed and filtered. Productive Simpson clonality was computed per sample as the square root of Simpson's diversity index over productive rearrangements. The clones in this table, taken by TCRdb from immuneACCESS, are in-frame only. Not every clone is retained; where verified, under half of the shortfall comes from an unresolved V gene, and the cause of the rest is unknown. V, J and clone size reflect that table, while D and trimming were determined from the DNA. The sample table records approximately 210,000 clones; 80% to 90% of these occur just once. Roughly 0.69% of the sample is taken by the ten largest.

The germline V gene gives CDR1 as SGHDN and CDR2 as FVKESK. V and J are trimmed by 2 bases and 4 bases, and the gene matches miss 5 bases of the junction. Including cysteine and phenylalanine, the CDR3 has 15 amino acids. The kept DNA is CDR3 alone, 45 bases in frame from the first base. The source of this sequence is a man aged 40-49 years with acute or convalescent COVID-19. Sequencing was performed on peripheral blood. The chain is made from TRBV14 and TRBJ2-1, and 7 bases in between align with TRBD2. At the DNA level, the sequence is TGTGCCAGCAGCCAAACTAGCGCGCTATACAATGAGCAGTTCTTC. Protein translation: CASSQTSALYNEQFF.